This T cell receptor (beta chain) was sequenced in a study of cytomegalovirus exposure and HLA in healthy donors. Germline V gives CDR1 ENHRY, CDR2 SYGVKD. The CDR3 spans 14 residues. V lost 7 bases and J 5 bases, leaving 16 bases between the germline ends. PCR primers comprised 60 Vbeta and 13 Jbeta primers. The table came from immunoSEQ multiplex PCR; TCRdb's copy has only in-frame clones and leaves some out. The data show 90,000 to 120,000 clones, 74% seen once. A remark on this clone: Its antigen is unidentified.

Study findings and constraints: CMV antigen specificity of three CMV-associated chains was confirmed in vitro. More clonal expansion characterized HLA-associated TCR beta chains than equally common others in a later analysis. Accurate prediction of HLA-A and HLA-B alleles (for most subjects) was reportedly achieved from TCR beta sequences.

Sequenced sample: PBMCs. The chain employs TRBV10-3 and TRBJ2-3; D is possibly TRBD2 (5 bases). The source of this sequence is a man aged 50-60 years in good health and CMV-seropositive. This chain's CDR3 is CAITGVGLGDTQYF. The CDR3 nucleotides are TGTGCCATCACCGGGGTGGGCCTTGGAGATACGCAGTATTTT.